These T cell receptor beta chains were read from a single sample in a study of blood T cell repertoires in COVID-19. Libraries were prepared by immunoSEQ multiplex PCR; TCRdb keeps only in-frame clonotypes and omits some of them. The table lists 95,000 to 150,000 clones, around 88% of them singletons. The sequenced material came from peripheral blood. The receptors shown here come from a woman between 50 and 59 years old with active or convalescent COVID-19. The CDR3 runs from the conserved cysteine through the conserved F or W. D genes are given only for firm matches. The size of a clone is reported for some rows only, either as once, few or many, or as a class for expanded clones.

v_gene	abundance	d_gene	j_gene	CDR3aa	CDR3nt
TRBV9	-	-	TRBJ2-7	CASSPRASAYYEQYF	TGTGCCAGCAGCCCCCGAGCTAGCGCCTACTACGAGCAGTACTTC
TRBV2	-	-	TRBJ2-3	CASSDQGMDTQYF	TGTGCCAGCAGTGACCAGGGTATGGATACGCAGTATTTT
TRBV7-3	-	-	TRBJ2-1	CASSLTSSSYNEQFF	TGTGCCAGCAGCTTAACCTCCAGCTCCTACAATGAGCAGTTCTTC
TRBV23-1	-	-	TRBJ2-6	CASSQWAGSGANVLTF	TGCGCCAGCAGTCAATGGGCAGGGTCTGGGGCCAACGTCCTGACTTTC
TRBV9	once	-	TRBJ2-1	CASSPRLAYNEQFF	TGTGCCAGCAGCCCACGACTAGCCTACAATGAGCAGTTCTTC
TRBV30	few	TRBD1	TRBJ1-6	CAWSGQGVGSPLHF	TGTGCCTGGAGTGGCCAGGGGGTGGGTTCACCCCTCCACTTT
TRBV6-8	-	-	TRBJ2-7	CASRHGQNFHEQYF	TGTGCCAGCAGGCACGGACAGAATTTCCACGAGCAGTACTTC
TRBV28	-	TRBD1	TRBJ2-7	CASSGADRVSYEQYF	TGTGCCAGCAGTGGGGCGGACAGGGTCTCTTACGAGCAGTACTTC
TRBV19	few	TRBD2	TRBJ2-1	CASSSAAGGHYNEQFF	TGTGCCAGTAGCTCCGCAGCGGGAGGCCACTACAATGAGCAGTTCTTC
TRBV28	few	TRBD1	TRBJ1-2	CASSEGQGSNGYTF	TGTGCCAGCAGTGAGGGACAGGGGTCGAATGGCTACACCTTC
TRBV6-5	-	TRBD1	TRBJ1-1	CASSYIGGDAEAFF	TGTGCCAGCAGTTACATAGGGGGCGACGCTGAAGCTTTCTTT
TRBV28	-	-	TRBJ2-5	CASSSHGTSEETQYF	TGTGCCAGCAGTTCGCACGGGACTTCCGAAGAGACCCAGTACTTC
TRBV13	-	TRBD1	TRBJ1-2	CASSGRDSPLVYGYTF	TGTGCCAGCAGCGGCCGGGACAGCCCCCTGGTCTATGGCTACACCTTC
TRBV5-1	few	-	TRBJ2-3	CASSLGLTDTDTQYF	TGCGCCAGCAGCTTGGGCCTAACCGACACAGATACGCAGTATTTT
TRBV11-2	-	-	TRBJ2-2	CASSVGLQGSGTGELFF	TGTGCCAGCAGCGTAGGCCTACAGGGCTCGGGCACCGGGGAGCTGTTTTTT
TRBV5-1	-	TRBD1	TRBJ2-4	CASSPGGTGLNIQYF	TGCGCCAGCAGCCCTGGAGGGACAGGGTTAAACATTCAGTACTTC
TRBV5-1	-	TRBD2	TRBJ2-3	CATTSGGNTDTQYF	TGCGCAACGACTAGCGGGGGGAACACAGATACGCAGTATTTT
TRBV27	-	-	TRBJ2-1	CASVLSRGAQEQFF	TGTGCCAGCGTTCTTAGCCGGGGGGCGCAGGAGCAGTTCTTC
TRBV2	-	-	TRBJ1-5	CASSGELNQPQHF	TGTGCCAGCAGTGGGGAGCTCAATCAGCCCCAGCATTTT
TRBV18	-	-	TRBJ1-1	CASSSSTGGYTEAFF	TGTGCCAGCTCATCCTCGACAGGTGGATACACTGAAGCTTTCTTT